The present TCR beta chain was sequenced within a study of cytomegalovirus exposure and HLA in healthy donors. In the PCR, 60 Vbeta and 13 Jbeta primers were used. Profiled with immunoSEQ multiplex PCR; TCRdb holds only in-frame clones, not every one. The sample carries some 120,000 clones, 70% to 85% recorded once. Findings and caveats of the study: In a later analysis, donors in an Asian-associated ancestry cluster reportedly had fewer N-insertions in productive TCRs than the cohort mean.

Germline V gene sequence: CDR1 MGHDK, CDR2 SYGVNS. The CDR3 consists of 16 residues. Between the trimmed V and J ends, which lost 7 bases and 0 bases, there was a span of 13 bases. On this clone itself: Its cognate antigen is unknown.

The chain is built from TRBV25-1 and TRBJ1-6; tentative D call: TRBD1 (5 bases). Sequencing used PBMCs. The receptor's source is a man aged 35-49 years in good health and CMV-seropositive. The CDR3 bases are TGTGCCAGCACTGCTTTAGGGGACTCCTATAATTCACCCCTCCACTTT. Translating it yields CASTALGDSYNSPLHF.